A selection of T cell receptor beta chains follows, all from one sample in a study of regulatory T cells in long-lasting Graves disease. TCRdb recomputed calls from the multiplex PCR reads with MiXCR, one row per CDR3 protein. The sample has 350,000 to 450,000 distinct CDR3 sequences, about a sixth seen once. These data were likewise used in another study, on T cells in Graves' hyperthyroidism and ophthalmopathy.

The material sequenced was peripheral blood mononuclear cells (PBMCs), taken at new diagnosis, from a patient treated with antithyroid drugs. The receptors shown here come from a man aged 40-49 years with Graves disease. The CDR3 runs from the conserved cysteine through the conserved F or W. Each record gives: V gene, clone size, D gene, CDR3 length, J gene, CDR3 DNA, CDR3 protein. D genes are given only for firm matches. The size entry is marked missing in some rows and otherwise reads once, few, many or a size class.

>TRBV7-8|NA|TRBD1|15|TRBJ2-7
TGTGCCAGCAGCCACCCGGGACAGGGGTCCCACGAGCAGTACTTC
CASSHPGQGSHEQYF
>TRBV7-3|many|NA|17|TRBJ2-1
TGTGCCAGCAGCTTAGTCCCTCCCAACAGCCCCTACAATGAGCAGTTCTTC
CASSLVPPNSPYNEQFF
>TRBV6-1|many|NA|14|TRBJ1-1
TGTGCCAGCAGTGAGGGGACAAGGAACACTGAAGCTTTCTTT
CASSEGTRNTEAFF
>TRBV2|NA|NA|13|TRBJ1-1
TGTGCCACCCACCGGGACGCGAACACTGAAGCTTTCTTT
CATHRDANTEAFF
>TRBV12-3/TRBV12-4|many|NA|15|TRBJ1-2
TGTGCCAGCAGTTCCCCAGACAGGTTGCACTATGGCTACACCTTC
CASSSPDRLHYGYTF
>TRBV15|many|TRBD1|17|TRBJ2-4
TGTGCCACCAGCAGAGTCCAGACAGGGCTGGGCAAAAACATTCAGTACTTC
CATSRVQTGLGKNIQYF
>TRBV28|many|NA|15|TRBJ2-5
TGTGCCAGCAGTTTATGGGGCGGGGGCCCCGGGACCCAGTACTTC
CASSLWGGGPGTQYF
>TRBV4-1|few|TRBD2|17|TRBJ2-5
TGCGCCAGCAGCCGACGGGGGGATAGCGGGGGCCAAGAGACCCAGTACTTC
CASSRRGDSGGQETQYF
>TRBV10-3|NA|NA|14|TRBJ1-5
TGTGCCATCAGTGTTTCCCCGAGGGGTCAGCCCCAGCATTTT
CAISVSPRGQPQHF
>TRBV12-3/TRBV12-4|NA|NA|16|TRBJ2-7
TGTGCCAGCAGTTTACAATCCTGGGGGACGGCGCACGAGCAGTACTTC
CASSLQSWGTAHEQYF
>TRBV29-1|NA|NA|9|TRBJ2-5
TGCAGCGTGCAAGAGACCCAGTACTTC
CSVQETQYF
>TRBV6-1|NA|TRBD1|13|TRBJ2-5
TGTGCCAGCGGGACAGGGTCGTTCGAGACCCAGTACTTC
CASGTGSFETQYF
>TRBV20-1|NA|NA|12|TRBJ2-7
TGCAGTGCTAGAGATGGTAGCTACGAGCAGTACTTC
CSARDGSYEQYF
>TRBV25-1|few|NA|14|TRBJ2-2
TGTGCCAGCAGTGGCGGGATTAACACCGGGGAGCTGTTTTTT
CASSGGINTGELFF
>TRBV12-3/TRBV12-4|many|NA|17|TRBJ2-3
TGTGCCAGCAGCCCCTCACTCCGGGTCCTAATCACAGATACGCAGTATTTT
CASSPSLRVLITDTQYF
>TRBV5-1|NA|NA|11|TRBJ1-4
TGCGCCAGCAGCAATTCGGGGGAACTGTTTTTT
CASSNSGELFF
>TRBV20-1|NA|NA|16|TRBJ2-3
TGCAGTGCCAGCAGCCCCCCGGTCCTTTACACAGATACGCAGTATTTT
CSASSPPVLYTDTQYF
>TRBV4-1|many|NA|17|TRBJ2-3
TGCGCCAGCAGCCCTCGAAAATCGGGGCTCATAACAGATACGCAGTATTTT
CASSPRKSGLITDTQYF
>TRBV20-1|NA|TRBD1|15|TRBJ1-2
TGCAGTGCTACCCTCCCAGGACAGGGGGCGTCTGGCTACACCTTC
CSATLPGQGASGYTF
>TRBV2|many|TRBD2|15|TRBJ2-5
TGTGCCAGCAGCGGGGGGACTAGCGGGGAAGAGACCCAGTACTTC
CASSGGTSGEETQYF
>TRBV20-1|many|NA|13|TRBJ2-1
TGCAGTGCTACCAAACCGCTGGGGCTGACCCAGTTCTTC
CSATKPLGLTQFF
>TRBV2|few|TRBD1|14|TRBJ2-5
TGTGCCAGCAGTTATTCCGGACAGGAAGAGACCCAGTACTTC
CASSYSGQEETQYF
>TRBV3-1|NA|NA|12|TRBJ2-4
TGTGCTCAGAAGCCCCAAGACGGCATTCAGTACTTC
CAQKPQDGIQYF
>TRBV7-2|NA|TRBD2|16|TRBJ2-1
TGTGCCAGCTTCCTCGGGACTACCAACTCCTACAATGAGCAGTTCTTC
CASFLGTTNSYNEQFF
>TRBV4-3|many|TRBD1|15|TRBJ2-3
TGCGCCAGCAGCCGCGAGGGACAGCCCCTCTTCACGCAGTATTTT
CASSREGQPLFTQYF
>TRBV19|few|TRBD1|16|TRBJ2-2
TGTGCCAGTAGTACCTACAGGGGCCAGAACACCGGGGAGCTGTTTTTT
CASSTYRGQNTGELFF
>TRBV28|many|NA|15|TRBJ1-5
TGTGCCAGCATCGCGAGTCAGGGGAGCAATCAGCCCCAGCATTTT
CASIASQGSNQPQHF
>TRBV11-3|many|NA|15|TRBJ2-1
TGTGCCAGCAGCTTAGGGTCGGGGTCCTACAATGAGCAGTTCTTC
CASSLGSGSYNEQFF
>TRBV11-3|many|NA|13|TRBJ2-3
TGTGCCAGCAGCTCCAACAGGGTCGATACGCAGTATTTT
CASSSNRVDTQYF
>TRBV20-1|many|NA|12|TRBJ2-7
TGCAATGCCCCCCAGCGCAGGGGCGAGCAGTACTTC
CNAPQRRGEQYF
>TRBV5-5|few|NA|13|TRBJ1-3
TGTGCCAGCCGAGGGGTCTCTGGAAACACCATATATTTT
CASRGVSGNTIYF
>TRBV6-4|NA|NA|14|TRBJ1-1
TGTGCCAGCTCCTCAGAGGGGGGGCTAACTGAAGCTTTCTTT
CASSSEGGLTEAFF
>TRBV10-2|NA|NA|11|TRBJ2-7
TGCGCCAGCAGTGAGTGGGGCGAGCAGTACTTC
CASSEWGEQYF
>TRBV20-1|many|TRBD2|12|TRBJ2-7
TGCAGTGCGGGCCGACTAGCGCGCGAGCAGTACTTC
CSAGRLAREQYF
>TRBV2|many|NA|14|TRBJ1-6
TGTGCCAGCAGTGAGTTACGAGTTAATTCACCCCTCCACTTT
CASSELRVNSPLHF
>TRBV30|NA|NA|12|TRBJ2-3
TGTGCCTGGAGTGTAAACGGGGTTACGCAGTATTTT
CAWSVNGVTQYF
>TRBV12-3/TRBV12-4|many|NA|13|TRBJ1-1
TGTGCCAGCAGTTTATTTAGGGGCACTGAAGCTTTCTTT
CASSLFRGTEAFF
>TRBV7-9|many|TRBD1|14|TRBJ1-2
TGTGCCAGCGGCCTTTACAGGGGAGGGAATGGCTACACCTTC
CASGLYRGGNGYTF
>TRBV20-1|many|NA|15|TRBJ1-5
TGCAGTGCTGGGGGAGGATCAGGGGTCAATCAGCCCCAGCATTTT
CSAGGGSGVNQPQHF
>TRBV7-8|few|NA|16|TRBJ1-3
TGTGCCAGCAGCGCTTCTATCCCCGTCTCTGGAAACACCATATATTTT
CASSASIPVSGNTIYF
>TRBV6-5|NA|NA|13|TRBJ1-1
TGTGCCAGCAGTTACTTCCAGGCACGGGAAGCTTTCTTT
CASSYFQAREAFF
>TRBV5-1|many|NA|15|TRBJ2-1
TGCGCCAGCAGCTTGGTCTCGGGACCGATCAATGAGCAGTTCTTC
CASSLVSGPINEQFF
>TRBV24-1|many|TRBD1|16|TRBJ2-5
TGTGCCACCAGTGATTCCGGGACAGGGGCTCAAGAGACCCAGTACTTC
CATSDSGTGAQETQYF
>TRBV3-1|many|TRBD1|15|TRBJ2-1
TGTGCCAGCAGTAAACAGGGGACGACCTACAATGAGCAGTTCTTC
CASSKQGTTYNEQFF
>TRBV19|NA|TRBD2|16|TRBJ2-3
TGTGCCAGTAGTACTACTAGCGGGGGGGCATCGGATACGCAGTATTTT
CASSTTSGGASDTQYF
>TRBV2|many|NA|15|TRBJ1-5
TGTGCCAGCAGGTGGGGGTTGTGGGGAAATCAGCCCCAGCATTTT
CASRWGLWGNQPQHF
>TRBV5-1|many|NA|13|TRBJ2-3
TGCGCCAGCAGCATAACAGTCACAGATACGCAGTATTTT
CASSITVTDTQYF
>TRBV10-2|NA|NA|14|TRBJ1-4
TGCGCCAGCAGTGCTCGCCAGGGGTTTGAAAAACTGTTTTTT
CASSARQGFEKLFF
>TRBV20-1|NA|TRBD1|14|TRBJ1-1
TGCAGTGCAGAGACCGGGACAGGGTTGACTGAAGCTTTCTTT
CSAETGTGLTEAFF
>TRBV6-2/TRBV6-3|few|TRBD2|12|TRBJ2-5
TGTGCCAGCAGCGGGGGGGCAGAGACCCAGTACTTC
CASSGGAETQYF
>TRBV9|NA|NA|14|TRBJ2-7
TGTGCCAGCAGCGTAGGATGGACAGAGAGCGAGCAGTACTTC
CASSVGWTESEQYF
>TRBV15|few|NA|15|TRBJ2-2
TGTGCCACCAGCAGGCTAGATTACAGGAACGGGGAGCTGTTTTTT
CATSRLDYRNGELFF
>TRBV20-1|many|TRBD1|16|TRBJ2-3
TGCAGTGCTAGTTTGGGACAGTACGACCCCTCAGATACGCAGTATTTT
CSASLGQYDPSDTQYF
>TRBV6-1|many|NA|15|TRBJ1-1
TGTGCCATCGGACCCCTGGGGCTGGTTGTCCCTGAAGCTTTCTTT
CAIGPLGLVVPEAFF
>TRBV24-1|few|NA|12|TRBJ2-2
TGTGCCACCAGCGAGAACACCGGGGAGCTGTTTTTT
CATSENTGELFF
>TRBV30|many|NA|13|TRBJ1-2
TGTGCCTGGAGTGTACTACAGTCCTATGGCTACACCTTC
CAWSVLQSYGYTF
>TRBV11-3|NA|NA|15|TRBJ2-5
TGTGCCAGCAGCTCCCCACAGGGTATGCGAGAGACCCAGTACTTC
CASSSPQGMRETQYF